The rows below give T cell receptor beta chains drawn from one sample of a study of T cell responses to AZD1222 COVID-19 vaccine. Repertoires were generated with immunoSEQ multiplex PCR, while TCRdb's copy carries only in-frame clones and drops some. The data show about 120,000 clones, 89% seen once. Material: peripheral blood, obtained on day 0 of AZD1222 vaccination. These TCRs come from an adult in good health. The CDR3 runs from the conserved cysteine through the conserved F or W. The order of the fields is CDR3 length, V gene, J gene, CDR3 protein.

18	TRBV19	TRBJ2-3	CASSISPPDSAQTDTQYF
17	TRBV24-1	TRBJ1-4	CATSDPAQGATNEKLFF
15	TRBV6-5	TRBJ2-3	CASRRQFTSTDTQYF
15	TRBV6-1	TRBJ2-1	CASSELAEGSNEQFF
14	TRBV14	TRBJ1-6	CASSQEPENSPLHF
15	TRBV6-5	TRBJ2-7	CASSYGERTPYEQYF
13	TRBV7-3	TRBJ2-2	CASSPSHTGELFF
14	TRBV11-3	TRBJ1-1	CASSFLGRDTEAFF
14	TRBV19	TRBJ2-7	CASSTQGSSYEQYF
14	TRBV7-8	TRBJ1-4	CASSLGRVTEKLFF
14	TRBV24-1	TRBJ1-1	CATSDSDRVTEAFF
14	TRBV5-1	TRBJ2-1	CASSLGQPYNEQFF
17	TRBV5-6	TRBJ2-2	CASSLRRSGSNTGELFF
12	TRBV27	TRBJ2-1	CASSLFGAEQFF
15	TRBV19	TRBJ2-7	CASSSGQGVTYEQYF
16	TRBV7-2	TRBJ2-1	CASSLALGSSYNEQFF
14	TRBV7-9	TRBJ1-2	CASSVEAEVGGYTF
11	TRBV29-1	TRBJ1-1	CSVPVGTEAFF
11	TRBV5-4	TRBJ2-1	CASSPGDEQFF
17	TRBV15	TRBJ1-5	CATSRDRQSGGYQPQHF
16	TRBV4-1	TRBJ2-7	CASSRSPGQITYEQYF
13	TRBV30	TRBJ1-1	CAWKVNRNTEAFF
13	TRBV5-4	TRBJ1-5	CASSLDSNQPQHF
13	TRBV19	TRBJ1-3	CASSTDSGNTIYF
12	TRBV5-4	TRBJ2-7	CASSLEGDEQYF
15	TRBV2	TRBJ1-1	CASRDTHQGNTEAFF
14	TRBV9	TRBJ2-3	CASSEDRVADTQYF
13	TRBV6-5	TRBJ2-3	CASRGTMIDTQYF
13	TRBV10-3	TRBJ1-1	CAIIPPGGTEAFF
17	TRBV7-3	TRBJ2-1	CASSLTIQREGPNEQFF
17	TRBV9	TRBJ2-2	CASSGLSPGGRTGELFF
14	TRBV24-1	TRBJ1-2	CATSDLYNRGGYTF
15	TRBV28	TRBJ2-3	CASSDRVRGTDTQYF
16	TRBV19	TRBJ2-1	CASSIAAGGGLNEQFF
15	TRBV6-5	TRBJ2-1	CASCPHYQTGIEQFF
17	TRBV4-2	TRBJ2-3	CASSQDRGRGGTDTQYF
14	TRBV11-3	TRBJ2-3	CASSSGTSRDTQYF
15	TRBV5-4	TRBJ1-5	CASSLGRDRNQPQHF
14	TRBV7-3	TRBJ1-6	CASSATGGNSPLHF
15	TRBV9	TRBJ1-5	CASSVGVALNQPQHF
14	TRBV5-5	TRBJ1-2	CASSLGQGAKGYTF
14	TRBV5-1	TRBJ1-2	CASSLSRGDYGYTF
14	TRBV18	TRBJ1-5	CASSPGTGGQPQHF
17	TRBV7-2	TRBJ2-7	CASSLVGGGRTTYEQYF
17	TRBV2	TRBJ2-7	CASMRALSTSGIYEQYF
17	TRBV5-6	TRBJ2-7	CASSLDSSGRISYEQYF
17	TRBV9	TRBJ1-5	CAPLGPQPFYSNQPQHF
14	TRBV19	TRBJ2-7	CASSLDRVFYEQYF
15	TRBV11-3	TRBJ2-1	CASSLLAGKYNEQFF
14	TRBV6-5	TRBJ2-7	CASSYRQGTYEQYF
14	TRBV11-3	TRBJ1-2	CASSPRTGNYGYTF
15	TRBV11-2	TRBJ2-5	CASSLVGGRRETQYF
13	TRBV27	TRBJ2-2	CASTGVPGGELFF
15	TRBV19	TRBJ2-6	CACVRQVSGANVLTF